The 11 T cell receptor beta chains presented below share a single source sample, sequenced in a study of a mutant IDH1 vaccine in newly diagnosed glioma. Measured with immunoSEQ multiplex PCR; TCRdb has only the in-frame clones, and not every one. The sample lists some 120,000 clones; just under 80% were seen once. Time point meaning: week 11, during vaccination. In every dose of vaccine, 300 ug of mutant IDH1 20-mer peptide was given alongside topical imiquimod. These TCRs are of unknown antigen specificity. Sequencing was performed on PBMCs, taken from a glioma patient whose treatment included an IDH1 peptide vaccine. These receptor sequences come from a man between 40 and 49 years old with glioma.

J is TRBJ1-6 and V is TRBV6-5; D ambiguous. CDR1 is MNHEY, CDR2 SVGAGI, per germline. CDR3 length: 13 amino acids. The germline V and J ends were trimmed by 0 bases and 13 bases, with 10 bases remaining between them. CDR3 region: CASSYSVGRPLHF. The CDR3 nucleotides are TGTGCCAGCAGTTACTCGGTAGGGCGTCCCCTCCACTTT.

The rearrangement links TRBV5-1 to TRBJ2-3, with a weak D call TRBD2 (5 bases). Per germline, CDR1 SGHRS and CDR2 YFSETQ. This CDR3 is built from 15 residues. Trimming pared 3 bases from V and 0 bases from J, leaving 11 bases between. The CDR3 reads CASSSSRASTDTQYF. In DNA form, the CDR3 reads TGCGCCAGCAGCTCGTCGAGGGCTAGCACAGATACGCAGTATTTT.

This chain uses TRBV10-3 with TRBJ2-1; no clear D gene. Trimming cost V 6 bases and J 7 bases, with 10 bases left between them. CDR1 and CDR2 (germline): ENHRY, SYGVKD. The length of the CDR3 is 12 residues. CDR3 sequence (DNA): TGTGCCATCAGCAGAGAGGAAAATGAGCAGTTCTTC. The encoded protein is CAISREENEQFF.

The chain links TRBV5-1 to TRBJ2-7; the match to TRBD2 covers 14 bases. The CDR3 covers 16 residues. Trimming removed 4 bases from V and 0 bases from J; junction bases left unmatched: 3. Germline CDR1 is SGHRS and CDR2 is YFSETQ. For the CDR3, the DNA is TGCGCCAGCAGCGTAGGGACTAGCGGGAGCTCCTACGAGCAGTACTTC. Protein sequence: CASSVGTSGSSYEQYF.

This chain links TRBV4-3 with TRBJ1-2; D might be TRBD1 (6 bases). Germline V gene sequence: CDR1 LGHNA, CDR2 YSLEER. V was clipped by 0 bases and J by 6 bases, with 23 bases between them. This CDR3 is built from 18 residues. CDR3 sequence (DNA): TGCGCCAGCAGCCAAGATTCCGCCCCTCGGGGGCGGCAGGATGGCTACACCTTC. Translation: CASSQDSAPRGRQDGYTF.

The CDR3 sequence: CASSHFERTGETQYF. Written as DNA, the CDR3 is TGTGCCAGCAGCCATTTTGAAAGGACGGGGGAGACCCAGTACTTC. The chain uses TRBV5-8 and TRBJ2-5; tentatively, D is TRBD2 (5 bases). This CDR3 contains 15 residues. Germline-derived CDR1 and CDR2 are SGHTS and YDEGEE. Trimming removed 4 bases from V and 5 bases from J, with 18 bases in between.

This clone was seen more than once but under ten times. The V and J genes are TRBV4-1 and TRBJ2-2; 7 bases agree with TRBD1. V lost 8 bases and J lost 7; bases outside the gene matches: 7. The V gene's germline CDR1 is MGHRA and CDR2 YSYEKL. This CDR3 has 13 amino acids. CDR3 region: CASLDRSNGELFF. DNA for the CDR3: TGCGCCAGCCTGGACAGGTCCAACGGGGAGCTGTTTTTT.

V usage is TRBV5-4 and J usage is TRBJ2-3; 13 nucleotides align to TRBD2. The CDR3 is 17 residues long. The junction had 4 bases not matched to a gene; V was cut back by 3 bases and J by 0 bases. Germline values: CDR1 SGHNT, CDR2 YYREEE (reference sequence). This chain's CDR3 is CASSSGLAGRSTDTQYF. CDR3 sequence (DNA): TGTGCCAGCAGCTCGGGACTAGCGGGGAGGAGCACAGATACGCAGTATTTT.

The chain joins TRBV7-9 to TRBJ2-3; D call uncertain. V gave up 1 base and J gave up 2 bases, with 10 bases separating them. This CDR3 has 15 residues. Germline V gives CDR1 SEHNR, CDR2 FQNEAQ (reference sequence). The CDR3 DNA follows: TGTGCCAGCAGCTTAGTTGGGTCAGCCACAGATACGCAGTATTTT. It specifies CASSLVGSATDTQYF.

This chain uses TRBV18 with TRBJ2-1, with TRBD2 matching over 10 bases. The CDR3 sequence is 14 residues long. J lost 8 bases, V lost 3 bases, and 4 bases had no gene match. CDR1 and CDR2 from the germline V gene are KGHSH and LQKENI. CDR3 loop: CASSPPSGSDEQFF. The CDR3 DNA reads TGTGCCAGCTCACCCCCTAGCGGGAGTGATGAGCAGTTCTTC.

The J gene is TRBJ2-7, the V gene TRBV7-9, with D hard to call. Trimming took off 5 bases at V and 0 bases at J, with 5 bases between the two ends. This CDR3 is built from 12 residues. In germline, CDR1 is SEHNR, CDR2 FQNEAQ (reference sequence). CDR3 nucleotides: TGTGCCAGCAGCCTTTACTCCTACGAGCAGTACTTC. Its protein is CASSLYSYEQYF. Full variable domain (outside the CDR3, taken from reference TRBV7-9 and TRBJ2-7): DTGVSQNPRHKITKRGQNVTFRCDPISEHNRLYWYRQTLGQGPEFLTYFQNEAQLEKSRLLSDRFSAERPKGSFSTLEIQRTEQGDSAMYLCASSLYSYEQYFGPGTRLTVT.